Presented here are 8 T cell receptor beta chains from one specimen sequenced in a study of T cell repertoires in cytomegalovirus infection. Antigens of these TCRs are unknown. TCRdb processed the reads anew with MiXCR; each CDR3 protein has one entry. The repertoire holds approximately 590,000 distinct CDR3 sequences, with about 40% as singletons. Sample: cultured PBMCs, taken from culture after CMV antigen stimulation. The receptors derive from a human donor in good health (CMV status not recorded). Some clones in this sample may be carry-over from other donors' samples.

J is TRBJ1-4 and V is TRBV7-9, with TRBD1 as a possible D gene (6 bases). The CDR3 loop spans 18 amino acids. CDR1 SEHNR and CDR2 FQNEAQ come from the germline V gene (reference sequence). The germline V and J ends were trimmed by 3 bases and 0 bases, with 17 bases remaining between them. CDR3 amino acids: CASSFQGPSMATNEKLFF. In DNA, the CDR3 is TGTGCCAGCAGCTTCCAGGGGCCCTCGATGGCAACTAATGAAAAACTGTTTTTT. The full variable domain, completed using reference TRBV7-9 and TRBJ1-4, is DTGVSQNPRHKITKRGQNVTFRCDPISEHNRLYWYRQTLGQGPEFLTYFQNEAQLEKSRLLSDRFSAERPKGSFSTLEIQRTEQGDSAMYLCASSFQGPSMATNEKLFFGSGTQLSVL.

This sequence joins TRBV4-1 and TRBJ1-1, with D unclear. Trimming stripped 0 bases from V and 4 bases from J, with 12 bases between. Germline loops: CDR1 MGHRA, CDR2 YSYEKL. The CDR3 has 15 amino acids. The CDR3 DNA is TGCGCCAGCAGCCAAGATTTGGGGTATGGCACTGAAGCTTTCTTT. Its protein is CASSQDLGYGTEAFF.

This clonotype was counted between two and nine times. This chain uses TRBV11-2 with TRBJ2-7; D tentatively fits TRBD1 or TRBD2 (5 bases each). Trimming removed 4 bases at V and 9 bases at J, with 22 bases between. CDR1 is SGHAT, CDR2 FQNNGV, per germline. This CDR3 region has 15 residues. The chain's CDR3 is CASSYTSGALFGQYF. CDR3 nucleotide sequence: TGTGCCAGCAGCTACACCTCCGGGGCCCTCTTCGGGCAGTACTTC.

This clonotype occurred a few times. V and J are TRBV7-2 and TRBJ1-1; no reliable D call. Germline V CDR1 and CDR2: SGHTA, FQGNSA. Between the trimmed V and J ends, which lost 2 bases and 4 bases, there was a span of 8 bases. There are 13 residues in the CDR3. The CDR3 DNA reads as TGTGCCAGCAGCTTATCCGGGAGCACTGAAGCTTTCTTT. This codes for CASSLSGSTEAFF.

This chain connects TRBV5-4 to TRBJ2-1, with 7 nucleotides matching TRBD2. This CDR3 contains 15 residues. Germline V CDR1 and CDR2: SGHNT, YYREEE (reference sequence). With V trimmed by 0 bases and J by 7 bases, 7 bases remained unmatched. The CDR3 here is CASSLGGGRGNEQFF. Here the CDR3 DNA reads TGTGCCAGCAGCTTGGGGGGCGGGAGAGGGAATGAGCAGTTCTTC.

This clonotype has a handful of counts. The CDR3 loop is CASSLGVLVFADTQYF. In nucleotides, the CDR3 is TGTGCCAGCAGCCTAGGAGTTTTGGTTTTCGCAGATACGCAGTATTTT. The gene calls are TRBV7-2 and TRBJ2-3; D is undetermined. Per germline, CDR1 SGHTA and CDR2 FQGNSA. The CDR3 runs to 16 residues. V lost 5 bases and J 4 bases, leaving 19 bases between the germline ends.

The chain joins TRBV6-4 to TRBJ1-2; tentative D call: TRBD1 (5 bases). Trimming stripped 5 bases from V and 0 bases from J, with 10 bases between. Germline CDR1 MRHNA, CDR2 SNTAGT. This CDR3 is built from 14 residues. CDR3 sequence reads: CASSRGMPNYGYTF. The CDR3 DNA reads TGTGCCAGCAGTCGGGGGATGCCTAACTATGGCTACACCTTC.

Only a few counts were recorded for this clonotype. The chain uses TRBV12-3 or TRBV12-4 and TRBJ1-3, with 7 bases that match TRBD1. CDR3 size: 15 residues. V shed 4 bases and J 3 bases; nucleotides not matched to a gene: 6. The CDR3 nucleotides read TGTGCCAGCAGTTCCGACAGGGCTGGTGGAAACACCATATATTTT. It yields the protein CASSSDRAGGNTIYF.